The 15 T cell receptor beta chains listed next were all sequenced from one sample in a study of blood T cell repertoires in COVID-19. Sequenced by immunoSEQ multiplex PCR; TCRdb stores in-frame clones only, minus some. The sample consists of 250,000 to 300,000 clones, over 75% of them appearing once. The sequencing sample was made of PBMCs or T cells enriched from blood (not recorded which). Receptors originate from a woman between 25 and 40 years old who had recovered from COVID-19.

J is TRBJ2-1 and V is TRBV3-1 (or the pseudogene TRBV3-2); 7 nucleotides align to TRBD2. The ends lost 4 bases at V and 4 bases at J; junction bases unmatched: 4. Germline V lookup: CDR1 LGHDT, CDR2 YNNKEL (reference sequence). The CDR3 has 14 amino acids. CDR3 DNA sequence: TGTGCCAGCAGCCGGTCTAGCGGTTACAATGAGCAGTTCTTC. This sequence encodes CASSRSSGYNEQFF.

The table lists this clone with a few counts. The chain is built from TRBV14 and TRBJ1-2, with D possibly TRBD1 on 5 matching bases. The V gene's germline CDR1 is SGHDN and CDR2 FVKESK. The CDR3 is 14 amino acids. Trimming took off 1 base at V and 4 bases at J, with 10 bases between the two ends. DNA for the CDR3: TGTGCCAGCAGCCAAGCGACAGCCCTCTATGGCTACACCTTC. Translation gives CASSQATALYGYTF.

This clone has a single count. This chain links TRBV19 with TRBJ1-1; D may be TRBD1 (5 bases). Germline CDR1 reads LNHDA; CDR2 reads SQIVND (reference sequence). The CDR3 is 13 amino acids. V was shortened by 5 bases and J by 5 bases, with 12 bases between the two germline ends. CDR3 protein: CASSQSQGTEAFF. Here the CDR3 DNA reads TGTGCCAGTAGTCAGTCGCAGGGTACTGAAGCTTTCTTT.

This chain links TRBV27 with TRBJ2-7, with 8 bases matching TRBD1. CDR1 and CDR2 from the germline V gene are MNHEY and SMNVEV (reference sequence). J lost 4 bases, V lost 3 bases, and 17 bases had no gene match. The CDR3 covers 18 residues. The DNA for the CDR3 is TGTGCCAGCAGTTTCCAGGGGGCCGAATTAGTTGCCCAATACGAGCAGTACTTC. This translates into CASSFQGAELVAQYEQYF.

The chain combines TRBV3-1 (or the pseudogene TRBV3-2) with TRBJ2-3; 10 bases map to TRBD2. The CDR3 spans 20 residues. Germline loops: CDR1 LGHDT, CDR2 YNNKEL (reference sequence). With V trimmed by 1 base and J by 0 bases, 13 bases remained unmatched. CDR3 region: CASSQAPRLLAGASTDTQYF. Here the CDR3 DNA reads TGTGCCAGCAGCCAAGCGCCCAGACTCCTAGCGGGGGCTAGCACAGATACGCAGTATTTT.

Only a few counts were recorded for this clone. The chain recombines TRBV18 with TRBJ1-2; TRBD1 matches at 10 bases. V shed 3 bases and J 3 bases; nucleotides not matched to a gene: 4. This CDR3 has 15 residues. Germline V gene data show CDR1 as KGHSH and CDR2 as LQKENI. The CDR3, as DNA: TGTGCCAGCTCACCGACAGGGGGCTGGGACTATGGCTACACCTTC. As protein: CASSPTGGWDYGYTF.

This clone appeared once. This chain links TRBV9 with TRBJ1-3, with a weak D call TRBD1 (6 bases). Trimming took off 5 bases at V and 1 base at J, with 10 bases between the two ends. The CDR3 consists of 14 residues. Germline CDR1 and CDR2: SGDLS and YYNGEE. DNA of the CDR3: TGTGCCAGCAGTACAACAGGGTCTGGAAACACCATATATTTT. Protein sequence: CASSTTGSGNTIYF.

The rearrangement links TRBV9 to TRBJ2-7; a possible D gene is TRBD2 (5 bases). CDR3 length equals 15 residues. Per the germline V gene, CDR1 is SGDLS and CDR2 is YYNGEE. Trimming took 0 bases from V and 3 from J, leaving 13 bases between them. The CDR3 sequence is CASSVADGEFYEQYF. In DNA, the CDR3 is TGTGCCAGCAGCGTAGCGGACGGGGAGTTCTACGAGCAGTACTTC.

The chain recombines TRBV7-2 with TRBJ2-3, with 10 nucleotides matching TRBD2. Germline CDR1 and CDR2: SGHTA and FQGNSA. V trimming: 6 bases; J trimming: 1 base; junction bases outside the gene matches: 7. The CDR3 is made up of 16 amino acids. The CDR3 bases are TGTGCCAGCAGGATAGCCGGGACTAGCGGCACAGATACGCAGTATTTT. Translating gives CASRIAGTSGTDTQYF.

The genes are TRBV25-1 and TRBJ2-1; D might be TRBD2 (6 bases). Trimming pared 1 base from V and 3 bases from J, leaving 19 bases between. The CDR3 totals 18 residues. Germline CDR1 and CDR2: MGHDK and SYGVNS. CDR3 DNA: TGTGCCAGCAGTGAATCGGCGGCGAGGCGGGGACGCTACAATGAGCAGTTCTTC. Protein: CASSESAARRGRYNEQFF.

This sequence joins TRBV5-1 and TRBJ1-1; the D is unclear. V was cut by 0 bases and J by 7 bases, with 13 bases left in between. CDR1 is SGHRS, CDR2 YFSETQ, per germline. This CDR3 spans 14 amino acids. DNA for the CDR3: TGCGCCAGCAGCTTGGTTGGTGTCGGGAGTGAAGCTTTCTTT. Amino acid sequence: CASSLVGVGSEAFF.

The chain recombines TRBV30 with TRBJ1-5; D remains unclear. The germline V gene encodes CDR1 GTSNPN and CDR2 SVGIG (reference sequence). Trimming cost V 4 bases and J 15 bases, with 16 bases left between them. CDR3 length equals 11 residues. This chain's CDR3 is CAWKEGRKGHF. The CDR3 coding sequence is TGTGCCTGGAAGGAGGGCAGAAAGGGGCATTTT.

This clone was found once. As DNA, the CDR3 is TGCAGTGCCAGTATCACAGCGCAGTATTTT. Translated: CSASITAQYF. This rearrangement joins TRBV20-1 to TRBJ2-3; D is unresolved. This CDR3 is built from 10 residues. Looked up from germline, CDR1 is DFQATT and CDR2 is SNEGSKA (reference sequence). The V end lost 6 bases, the J end lost 10 bases, and 11 bases lay between the germline ends.

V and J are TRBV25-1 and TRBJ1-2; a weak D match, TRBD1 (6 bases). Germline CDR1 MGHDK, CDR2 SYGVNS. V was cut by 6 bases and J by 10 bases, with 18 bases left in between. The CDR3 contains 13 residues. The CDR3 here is CASRNRDLIDYTF. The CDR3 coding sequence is TGTGCCAGCAGGAACAGGGATTTGATAGACTACACCTTC.

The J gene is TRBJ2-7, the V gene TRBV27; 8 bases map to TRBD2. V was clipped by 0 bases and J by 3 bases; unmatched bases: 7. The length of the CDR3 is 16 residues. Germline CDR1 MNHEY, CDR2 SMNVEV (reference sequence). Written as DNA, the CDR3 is TGTGCCAGCAGTTTATCCGATCTGACTAGCGACTACGAGCAGTACTTC. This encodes CASSLSDLTSDYEQYF.